This paragraph reports one T cell receptor (beta chain). These data are taken from a study of cytomegalovirus exposure and HLA in healthy donors. The PCR ran on 60 Vbeta and 13 Jbeta primers. Profiled with immunoSEQ multiplex PCR; TCRdb holds only in-frame clones, not every one. The data show some 150,000 clones, with about four fifths seen just once and about 5.6% held by the top ten. This CDR3 is 13 amino acids long. V lost 7 bases and J lost 6; bases outside the gene matches: 7. Germline values: CDR1 ENHRY, CDR2 SYGVKD. Sequencing input: PBMCs. This rearrangement joins TRBV10-3 to TRBJ2-3, with 7 nucleotides matching TRBD2. This clonotype was obtained from a man under 40 in good health and CMV-seropositive. CDR3 nucleotides: TGTGCCATCAAGACGGGGGGTCCCGATACGCAGTATTTT. Amino acid sequence: CAIKTGGPDTQYF.